This T cell receptor beta chain was found in a study of blood T cell repertoires in COVID-19. Authors' analysis steps: Scientists estimated how many nucleated cells there were by amplifying reference gene primers. The data were produced by immunoSEQ multiplex PCR, yet TCRdb's version contains in-frame clones alone and is incomplete. The V and J calls and clone size come from that table; D and trimming were worked out from the DNA. The sample carries around 40,000 clones, about 90% recorded once. Trimming took off 0 bases at V and 4 bases at J, with 6 bases between the two ends. The CDR3 has 13 amino acids. CDR1 and CDR2 from the germline V gene are SGHRS and YFSETQ.

The V gene is TRBV5-1, the J gene TRBJ2-3; no definite D call. Source material: peripheral blood. This clonotype was obtained from a woman aged 80 or over with acute or convalescent COVID-19. The CDR3 region has the DNA TGCGCCAGCAGCTTGGATTCGGCAGATACGCAGTATTTT. Protein: CASSLDSADTQYF.